This T cell receptor (beta chain) comes out of a study of blood T cell repertoires in COVID-19. Turning to the study itself: Whether acute or convalescent, the COVID-19 samples came from the United States, Italy and Spain.

Those enrolled, adults aged roughly 18 to 89 years, came from about two dozen US areas. CDR3 length equals 15 residues. Trimming stripped 4 bases from V and 1 base from J, with 14 bases between. Germline CDR1 and CDR2: SGHRS and YFSETQ. This table comes from immunoSEQ multiplex PCR, and its TCRdb copy is limited to in-frame clones, with some not included. The sample yields about 200,000 clones, roughly 86% seen once. The rearrangement uses TRBV5-1 and TRBJ1-2; tentative D call: TRBD1 (6 bases). The sequence was collected from a man in his forties with acute COVID-19. Sequenced sample: PBMCs or T cells enriched from blood (not recorded which). The CDR3 loop reads CASSDTGTLNYGYTF. The CDR3 nucleotides are TGCGCCAGCAGCGACACCGGGACACTTAACTATGGCTACACCTTC. Drawing the rest from reference TRBV5-1 and TRBJ1-2, the complete variable domain is KAGVTQTPRYLIKTRGQQVTLSCSPISGHRSVSWYQQTPGQGLQFLFEYFSETQRNKGNFPGRFSGRQFSNSRSEMNVSTLELGDSALYLCASSDTGTLNYGYTFGSGTRLTVV.